Described below is a single T cell receptor (beta chain) sequence and its context. The clone's antigen remains unknown. Mismatch with germline at one junction end may stem from a read error. The germline V gene provides CDR1 MDHEN and CDR2 SYDVKM. The CDR3 numbers 14 residues from cysteine through phenylalanine. Only the CDR3 region is kept as DNA, spanning 42 bases read in frame from base 1. TCRbeta CDR3 regions were amplified from genomic DNA using the immunoSEQ Assay, a bias-controlled multiplex PCR. Concerning the study's data processing: Nucleated cell counts per sample were estimated from amplification of reference gene primers within the assay. To quantify the absolute abundance of each unique TCRbeta CDR3 rearrangement, sequence reads were collapsed and filtered. For each sample, productive Simpson clonality was calculated as the square root of Simpson's diversity index over productive rearrangements. TCRdb provides this immuneACCESS table in a form limited to in-frame rearrangements. Some clones are lacking; in checked studies, under half of them reflect an unresolved V gene, and why the rest are absent is not known. V, J and clone size derive from that table, while D and trimming were established from the DNA sequence. The table for this sample lists about 140,000 clones; 82% of them were counted only once. Around 4% of the sample goes to the ten largest clones.

Each collaborating institution followed its own protocols to collect whole blood in K2EDTA tubes. For TCRbeta analysis, collaborator samples were shipped as frozen whole blood, as isolated PBMCs, or as DNA extracted from either sample type. This specimen belongs to a study of blood T cell repertoires in COVID-19 (TCRdb year 2020). With regard to the full study: The collaborator samples originated in the United States, Italy and Spain and spanned the acute and convalescent phases of COVID-19. The prospective study material was composed of cDNA or gDNA derived from T cells, B-cell-depleted T cells, or PBMCs. The samples were drawn from the first 160 participants of the ongoing ImmuneRACE study and from 1,254 subjects provided by 6 global collaborators. The repertoires were made available in a free public database intended to serve as a resource for research on the immune response to SARS-CoV-2. Subjects who had been exposed to COVID-19, were actively infected with it, or had recovered from it provided the deeply sampled blood TCRbeta repertoires that made up the dataset. Where available, HLA class I and class II types were taken from metadata supplied by the sample provider and were not determined by assay-based typing. Sample metadata almost always included a de-identified subject ID, COVID-19 status, age in years and sex. Overall study outcomes, separate from this receptor: The amount of clinical and demographic metadata varied by source and participant and was provided uncurated.

Source material: peripheral blood. The receptor comes from a woman at least 80 years old with acute or convalescent COVID-19. The chain is assembled from TRBV28 and TRBJ2-7; matching of 7 bases hints at TRBD1 as the D gene. The CDR3 protein: CASTEGAATYERYF. The DNA sequence is TGTGCCAGCACGGAGGGGGCGGCGACCTACGAGCGGTACTTC.